The 18 T cell receptor beta chains below come from one sample, sequenced in a study of neoadjuvant nivolumab and ipilimumab in lung cancer. Some clones are missing from TCRdb's copy, which holds only in-frame ones; the method was immunoSEQ multiplex PCR. The data show 9,000 to 10,000 clones, about four fifths seen once. Sequencing used peripheral blood, obtained before neoadjuvant nivolumab, alone or with ipilimumab. Receptors originate from an adult with non-small cell lung cancer.

The gene calls are TRBV4-1 and TRBJ2-5, with D perhaps TRBD2 (5 bases). Germline V CDR1 and CDR2: MGHRA, YSYEKL. Deletions cut 4 bases from V and 2 bases from J, with 8 bases between. This CDR3 spans 13 amino acids. The CDR3 sequence is CASSLPGQETQYF. The CDR3 DNA reads TGCGCCAGCAGCCTTCCGGGGCAAGAGACCCAGTACTTC.

The CDR3 spells CASTFEGSSTDTQYF. DNA of the CDR3: TGTGCCAGCACCTTCGAGGGCAGTAGCACAGATACGCAGTATTTT. J is TRBJ2-3 and V is TRBV2; D might be TRBD2 (5 bases). This CDR3 has 15 amino acids. V was clipped by 7 bases and J by 0 bases, with 14 bases between them. Germline CDR1 reads SNHLY; CDR2 reads FYNNEI.

The rearrangement links TRBV18 to TRBJ2-5; no reliable D call. This CDR3 is 13 amino acids long. Trimming left V 5 bases short and J 4 bases short, with 11 bases between. Per germline, CDR1 KGHSH and CDR2 LQKENI. The CDR3 region is CASSIGVRETQYF. The CDR3 nucleotides read TGTGCCAGCTCAATCGGCGTTCGAGAGACCCAGTACTTC.

The rearrangement joins TRBV5-6 to TRBJ1-4, with TRBD1 identical over 8 bases. The germline V gene encodes CDR1 SGHDT and CDR2 YYEEEE. With V trimmed by 2 bases and J by 0 bases, 6 bases remained unmatched. The CDR3 sequence is 17 residues long. DNA for the CDR3: TGTGCCAGCAGCTTCGGACAGGGCATTGCAACTAATGAAAAACTGTTTTTT. Translating it yields CASSFGQGIATNEKLFF.

The CDR3 nucleotides are TGTGCCAGCAGCTTAGTCTCCTCTAGCGGGAGATACGAGCAGTACTTC. Translated: CASSLVSSSGRYEQYF. V usage is TRBV7-9 and J usage is TRBJ2-7; TRBD2 agrees at 10 bases. The CDR3 is 16 amino acids. V lost 1 base to trimming and J lost 4 bases; unmatched junction nucleotides: 7. Germline V lookup: CDR1 SEHNR, CDR2 FQNEAQ (reference sequence).

V and J are TRBV10-3 and TRBJ2-5; 8 bases are shared with TRBD1. The germline gives CDR1 ENHRY, CDR2 SYGVKD. With 4 bases clipped from V and 4 bases from J, the junction kept 8 bases outside the gene matches. The CDR3 is 15 residues long. The CDR3 sequence is CAISVGSGGGETQYF. CDR3 DNA: TGTGCCATCAGTGTGGGTTCAGGGGGCGGAGAGACCCAGTACTTC.

This clone was observed once. This sequence joins TRBV6-1 and TRBJ1-2; D ambiguous. V gave up 0 bases and J gave up 6 bases, with 11 bases separating them. The CDR3 is 14 residues long. Per the germline V gene, CDR1 is MNHNS and CDR2 is SASEGT. The CDR3 DNA reads TGTGCCAGCAGTGAAGCGGTCAGAGGAGATGGCTACACCTTC. Translation: CASSEAVRGDGYTF.

V gene TRBV5-4 combines with J gene TRBJ2-7; perhaps TRBD2 as D (5 bases). V gave up 0 bases and J gave up 6 bases, with 10 bases separating them. The CDR3 spans 13 residues. Germline CDR1 SGHNT, CDR2 YYREEE (reference sequence). The CDR3 loop is CASSLAYGVEQYF. CDR3 nucleotide sequence: TGTGCCAGCAGCTTGGCCTACGGGGTCGAGCAGTACTTC.

This clone appeared a single time. The rearrangement joins TRBV15 to TRBJ2-7; D possibly corresponds to TRBD2 (6 bases). The CDR3 is made up of 17 amino acids. Germline-derived CDR1 and CDR2 are LNHNV and YYDKDF (reference sequence). V shed 0 bases and J shed 3 bases, with 18 bases lying between them. CDR3 protein: CATSRDHGWRDLYEQYF. CDR3 coding DNA: TGTGCCACCAGCAGAGATCATGGGTGGCGGGATCTCTACGAGCAGTACTTC.

The chain is built from TRBV6-5 and TRBJ1-5; TRBD1 might be the D (5 bases). The CDR3 totals 14 residues. V was shortened by 9 bases and J by 4 bases, with 16 bases between the two germline ends. Germline V gene data show CDR1 as MNHEY and CDR2 as SVGAGI. DNA of the CDR3: TGTGCCAGTAAAGAGACAGTTCCTAATCAGCCCCAGCATTTT. Its translation: CASKETVPNQPQHF.

The chain joins TRBV5-1 to TRBJ1-2, with D tentatively TRBD1 (5 bases). This CDR3 region has 15 residues. The germline CDR1 and CDR2 sequences are SGHRS and YFSETQ. With 0 bases removed from V and 4 bases from J, the gap between germline ends came to 13 bases. The CDR3 DNA follows: TGCGCCAGCAGCTTGGATGGGCGCCAGGGCTATGGCTACACCTTC. Translated, it gives CASSLDGRQGYGYTF.

The J gene is TRBJ1-1, the V gene TRBV5-1; possibly TRBD1 for D (6 bases). The ends were cut back, 0 bases at V and 2 bases at J, with 11 bases in the middle. The germline gives CDR1 SGHRS, CDR2 YFSETQ. The CDR3 runs 15 residues. The CDR3 sequence: CASSLDPRGNTEAFF. In DNA form, the CDR3 reads TGCGCCAGCAGCTTGGACCCCAGGGGAAACACTGAAGCTTTCTTT.

The chain has TRBV28 and TRBJ2-1, with 7 nucleotides matching TRBD2. CDR3 size: 13 residues. The germline CDR1 and CDR2 sequences are MDHEN and SYDVKM. V lost 11 bases to trimming and J lost 0 bases; unmatched junction nucleotides: 4. The chain's CDR3 is CALGGSSYNEQFF. The CDR3 region has the DNA TGTGCCCTGGGGGGGAGCTCCTACAATGAGCAGTTCTTC.

The chain uses TRBV6-1 and TRBJ1-2, with 9 bases that match TRBD1. The CDR3 totals 16 residues. The germline V gene encodes CDR1 MNHNS and CDR2 SASEGT. The ends lost 4 bases at V and 3 bases at J; junction bases unmatched: 9. The CDR3 sequence is CASSVRTGDTHYGYTF. The DNA of the CDR3 is TGTGCCAGCAGTGTCCGGACAGGGGACACCCACTATGGCTACACCTTC.

The rearrangement uses TRBV23-1 and TRBJ2-3; TRBD1 is a possible D gene (6 bases). TRBV23-1 is annotated as an ORF whose role is uncertain. CDR3 size: 17 residues. Deletions cut 0 bases from V and 5 bases from J, with 18 bases between. The chain's CDR3 is CASSQSPGQHDRDTQYF. CDR3 coding DNA: TGCGCCAGCAGTCAATCTCCCGGACAGCACGACAGAGATACGCAGTATTTT.

The V call is TRBV5-1, the J call TRBJ2-1; the D gene is possibly TRBD1 (5 bases). CDR3 length equals 15 residues. Germline CDR1 SGHRS, CDR2 YFSETQ. V lost 0 bases to trimming and J lost 6 bases, with 13 bases between them. Here the CDR3 reads CASSLGQGFVNEQFF. The CDR3 bases are TGCGCCAGCAGCTTGGGGCAGGGATTCGTCAATGAGCAGTTCTTC.

This clone was detected a few times. This chain uses TRBV11-2 with TRBJ1-5, with 7 bases matching TRBD1. This CDR3 region has 14 residues. CDR1 and CDR2 from the germline V gene are SGHAT and FQNNGV. With V trimmed by 6 bases and J by 0 bases, 2 bases remained unmatched. The DNA for the CDR3 is TGTGCCAGCAGTCGACAGGGTAGCAATCAGCCCCAGCATTTT. Translating gives CASSRQGSNQPQHF.

The chain combines TRBV29-1 with TRBJ2-5; no definite D call. V was pared by 7 bases and J by 5 bases, with 11 bases between. CDR3 length: 11 residues. Germline V gives CDR1 SQVTM, CDR2 ANQGSEA. The CDR3 DNA follows: TGCAGCGAGTCCGCTGCTGAGACCCAGTACTTC. It is translated as CSESAAETQYF.